The subject of this entry is one TCR beta chain. The source of the sample is a study of blood T cell repertoires in COVID-19. At the level of the study: Whether acute or convalescent, the COVID-19 samples came from the United States, Italy and Spain. T cells, B-cell-depleted T cells, or PBMCs supplied cDNA or gDNA.

The CDR3 length is 15 residues. Trimming stripped 4 bases from V and 3 bases from J, with 17 bases between. Germline loops: CDR1 SGHNT, CDR2 YYREEE (reference sequence). In the original processing: Amplification of reference gene primers provided the estimated nucleated cell counts. Repertoires were generated with immunoSEQ multiplex PCR, while TCRdb's copy carries only in-frame clones and drops some. V, J and clone size are those of that table, while D and trimming were read from the DNA. The profile covers around 170,000 clones, with 74% appearing a single time and about 3% taken by the ten largest.

The source is a woman of 80 years or more with acute or convalescent COVID-19. Sample: peripheral blood. This sequence joins TRBV5-4 and TRBJ2-7; TRBD2 might be the D (6 bases). The CDR3 protein is CASSGGVAEFYEQYF. CDR3 sequence (DNA): TGTGCCAGCAGCGGGGGAGTAGCGGAATTCTACGAGCAGTACTTC. The variable domain in full, completed from reference TRBV5-4 and TRBJ2-7, reads ETGVTQSPTHLIKTRGQQVTLRCSSQSGHNTVSWYQQALGQGPQFIFQYYREEENGRGNFPPRFSGLQFPNYSSELNVNALELDDSALYLCASSGGVAEFYEQYFGPGTRLTVT.